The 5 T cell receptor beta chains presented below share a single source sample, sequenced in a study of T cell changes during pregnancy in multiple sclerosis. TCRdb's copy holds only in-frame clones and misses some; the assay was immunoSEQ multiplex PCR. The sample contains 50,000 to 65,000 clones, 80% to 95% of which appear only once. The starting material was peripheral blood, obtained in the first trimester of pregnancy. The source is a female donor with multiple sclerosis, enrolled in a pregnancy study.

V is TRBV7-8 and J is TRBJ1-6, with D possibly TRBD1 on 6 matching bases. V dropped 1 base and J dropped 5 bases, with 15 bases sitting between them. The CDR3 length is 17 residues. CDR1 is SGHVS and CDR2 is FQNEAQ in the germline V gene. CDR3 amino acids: CASSLEAGQRNNSPLHF. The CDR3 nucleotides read TGTGCCAGCAGCTTAGAAGCTGGACAGCGGAATAATTCACCCCTCCACTTT.

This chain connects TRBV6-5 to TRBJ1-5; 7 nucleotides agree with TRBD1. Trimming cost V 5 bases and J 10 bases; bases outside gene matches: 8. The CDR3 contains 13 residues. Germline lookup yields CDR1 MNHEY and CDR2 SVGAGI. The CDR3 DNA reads TGTGCCAGCAGTCAGGGGGAGATCTACCCCCAGCATTTT. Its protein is CASSQGEIYPQHF.

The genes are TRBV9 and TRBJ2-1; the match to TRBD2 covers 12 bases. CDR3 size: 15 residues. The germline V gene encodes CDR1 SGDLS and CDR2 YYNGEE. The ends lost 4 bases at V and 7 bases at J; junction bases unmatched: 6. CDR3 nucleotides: TGTGCCAGCAGCCTACTAGCGGGGGGCGGGAATGAGCAGTTCTTC. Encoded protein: CASSLLAGGGNEQFF.

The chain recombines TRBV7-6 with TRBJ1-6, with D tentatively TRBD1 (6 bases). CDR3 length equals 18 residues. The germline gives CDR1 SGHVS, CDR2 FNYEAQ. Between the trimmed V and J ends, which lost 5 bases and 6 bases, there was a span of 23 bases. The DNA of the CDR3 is TGTGCCAGCAGCCCTTGGGAGCCAGGGGTCGGTGGTAATTCACCCCTCCACTTT. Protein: CASSPWEPGVGGNSPLHF.

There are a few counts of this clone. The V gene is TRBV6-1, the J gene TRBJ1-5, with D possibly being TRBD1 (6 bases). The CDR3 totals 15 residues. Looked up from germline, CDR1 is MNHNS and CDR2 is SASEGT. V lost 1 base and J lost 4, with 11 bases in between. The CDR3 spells CASSEGTGHNQPQHF. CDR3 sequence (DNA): TGTGCCAGCAGTGAAGGAACAGGGCATAATCAGCCCCAGCATTTT.